This is a list of T cell receptor beta chains from one sample in a study of T cell repertoires in cytomegalovirus infection. Via MiXCR, TCRdb re-called the reads, giving one row per CDR3 protein. The profile shows fewer than 550,000 distinct CDR3 sequences, around 11% of them singletons. Sample: PBMCs. The receptors originated from a human donor in good health (CMV status not recorded). Some clones in this sample may be carry-over from other donors' samples. CDR3s include the opening cysteine and the closing phenylalanine or tryptophan. A D gene is named only where the DNA matches it firmly. Clone size is stated in some rows and not others, as once, few, many or a class when expanded.

v_gene: TRBV28
abundance: many
d_gene: TRBD2
j_gene: TRBJ2-3
CDR3aa: CASITSGNTDTQYF
CDR3nt: TGTGCCAGCATAACTAGCGGAAACACAGATACGCAGTATTTT

v_gene: TRBV7-2
abundance: many
d_gene: .
j_gene: TRBJ2-7
CDR3aa: CASSATALSYEQYF
CDR3nt: TGTGCCAGCAGCGCGACCGCTCTCTCCTACGAGCAGTACTTC

v_gene: TRBV12-5
abundance: many
d_gene: TRBD2
j_gene: TRBJ2-1
CDR3aa: CASGLVGTSGGGTYNEQFF
CDR3nt: TGTGCTAGTGGTTTGGTTGGGACTAGCGGGGGGGGGACTTACAATGAGCAGTTCTTC

v_gene: TRBV30
abundance: few
d_gene: .
j_gene: TRBJ1-2
CDR3aa: CAWITGFGGYTF
CDR3nt: TGTGCCTGGATCACAGGGTTTGGTGGCTACACCTTC

v_gene: TRBV12-3/TRBV12-4
abundance: many
d_gene: TRBD2
j_gene: TRBJ2-3
CDR3aa: CASGSGRRGTDTQYF
CDR3nt: TGTGCCAGCGGAAGCGGGAGGCGGGGCACAGATACGCAGTATTTT

v_gene: TRBV28
abundance: many
d_gene: TRBD1
j_gene: TRBJ2-7
CDR3aa: CASSLYGGQGLTYEQYF
CDR3nt: TGTGCCAGCAGTTTATATGGGGGACAGGGACTAACCTACGAGCAGTACTTC

v_gene: TRBV15
abundance: .
d_gene: .
j_gene: TRBJ2-1
CDR3aa: CATSRGGVDEQFF
CDR3nt: TGTGCCACCAGCAGAGGAGGGGTCGATGAGCAGTTCTTC

v_gene: TRBV7-3
abundance: many
d_gene: TRBD1
j_gene: TRBJ2-5
CDR3aa: CASSRKTGAETQYF
CDR3nt: TGTGCCAGCAGCAGAAAGACAGGGGCAGAGACCCAGTACTTC

v_gene: TRBV6-2/TRBV6-3
abundance: many
d_gene: .
j_gene: TRBJ2-1
CDR3aa: CASSYSRQYNEQFF
CDR3nt: TGTGCCAGCAGTTACTCAAGACAGTACAATGAGCAGTTCTTC

v_gene: TRBV5-1
abundance: many
d_gene: TRBD1
j_gene: TRBJ2-1
CDR3aa: CASSLAGGKVEQFF
CDR3nt: TGCGCCAGCAGCTTGGCAGGGGGCAAGGTTGAGCAGTTCTTC

v_gene: TRBV19
abundance: many
d_gene: .
j_gene: TRBJ2-1
CDR3aa: CASRGGYNEQFF
CDR3nt: TGTGCCAGCCGGGGCGGATACAATGAGCAGTTCTTC

v_gene: TRBV20-1
abundance: .
d_gene: .
j_gene: TRBJ1-2
CDR3aa: CSARGRINYGYTF
CDR3nt: TGCAGTGCTAGGGGACGGATAAACTATGGCTACACCTTC

v_gene: TRBV5-4
abundance: many
d_gene: .
j_gene: TRBJ2-6
CDR3aa: CASSLGPAFGGANVLTF
CDR3nt: TGTGCCAGCAGCTTGGGACCTGCTTTCGGTGGGGCCAACGTCCTGACTTTC

v_gene: TRBV28
abundance: many
d_gene: .
j_gene: TRBJ2-3
CDR3aa: CASSFRAVMDTQYF
CDR3nt: TGTGCCAGCAGTTTTAGGGCAGTAATGGATACGCAGTATTTT

v_gene: TRBV20-1
abundance: many
d_gene: TRBD1
j_gene: TRBJ2-1
CDR3aa: CSARPGQGAVGEQFF
CDR3nt: TGCAGTGCTCGGCCGGGACAGGGGGCCGTGGGTGAGCAGTTCTTC

v_gene: TRBV28
abundance: .
d_gene: .
j_gene: TRBJ2-7
CDR3aa: CASSAAGVNNEQYF
CDR3nt: TGTGCCAGTTCTGCAGCCGGGGTTAACAACGAGCAGTACTTC

v_gene: TRBV10-3
abundance: many
d_gene: .
j_gene: TRBJ1-1
CDR3aa: CAISELSDTEAFF
CDR3nt: TGTGCCATCAGTGAGTTAAGTGACACTGAAGCTTTCTTT

v_gene: TRBV3-1
abundance: few
d_gene: .
j_gene: TRBJ2-7
CDR3aa: CASSPRWRGFHEQYF
CDR3nt: TGTGCCAGCAGCCCGCGGTGGCGGGGCTTTCACGAGCAGTACTTC

v_gene: TRBV20-1
abundance: many
d_gene: .
j_gene: TRBJ1-1
CDR3aa: CSARVVTASEAFF
CDR3nt: TGCAGTGCTAGGGTGGTGACAGCCTCTGAAGCTTTCTTT

v_gene: TRBV6-1
abundance: many
d_gene: TRBD2
j_gene: TRBJ2-3
CDR3aa: CASSRTSGGVVGDTQYF
CDR3nt: TGTGCCAGCAGCCGGACTAGCGGGGGGGTCGTAGGAGATACGCAGTATTTT

v_gene: TRBV19
abundance: once
d_gene: .
j_gene: TRBJ1-6
CDR3aa: CASSLRGADNSPLHF
CDR3nt: TGTGCCAGTAGCCTTCGGGGGGCGGATAATTCACCCCTCCACTTT

v_gene: TRBV2
abundance: few
d_gene: TRBD1
j_gene: TRBJ1-1
CDR3aa: CASSEEVETGTGSFF
CDR3nt: TGTGCCAGCAGTGAAGAGGTAGAGACAGGGACCGGGTCTTTCTTT

v_gene: TRBV6-1
abundance: many
d_gene: .
j_gene: TRBJ2-3
CDR3aa: CASSALATDTQYF
CDR3nt: TGTGCCAGCAGTGCCTTAGCAACAGATACGCAGTATTTT

v_gene: TRBV5-4
abundance: many
d_gene: .
j_gene: TRBJ2-7
CDR3aa: CASSSGTLHYEQYF
CDR3nt: TGTGCCAGCAGCTCGGGAACCCTACACTACGAGCAGTACTTC

v_gene: TRBV5-1
abundance: few
d_gene: .
j_gene: TRBJ2-7
CDR3aa: CASSPSGLYEQYF
CDR3nt: TGCGCCAGCAGCCCATCCGGACTATACGAGCAGTACTTC

v_gene: TRBV7-2
abundance: many
d_gene: .
j_gene: TRBJ2-3
CDR3aa: CASSDAGRRDTQYF
CDR3nt: TGTGCCAGCAGTGACGCGGGTCGAAGGGATACGCAGTATTTT

v_gene: TRBV9
abundance: many
d_gene: .
j_gene: TRBJ2-1
CDR3aa: CASSPSVSGEQFF
CDR3nt: TGTGCCAGCAGCCCATCCGTTAGCGGTGAGCAGTTCTTC

v_gene: TRBV18
abundance: many
d_gene: .
j_gene: TRBJ1-1
CDR3aa: CASSPLGAFVGNTEAFF
CDR3nt: TGTGCCAGCTCACCACTGGGGGCTTTCGTAGGGAACACTGAAGCTTTCTTT

v_gene: TRBV6-6
abundance: .
d_gene: TRBD2
j_gene: TRBJ2-5
CDR3aa: CASSSPGLAGETQYF
CDR3nt: TGTGCCAGCAGTTCCCCGGGACTAGCGGGGGAGACCCAGTACTTC